Shown below are 22 T cell receptor beta chains from a single sample sequenced in a study of cytomegalovirus exposure and HLA in healthy donors. With 60 Vbeta and 13 Jbeta primers, the PCR was carried out. TCRdb's table, derived via immunoSEQ multiplex PCR, lists solely in-frame clones and lacks some. This table has over 150,000 clones, 79% appearing once. Sequencing was done on a sample of PBMCs. These receptors came from a man aged 35 to 55 in good health and CMV-seronegative.

The J gene is TRBJ2-7, the V gene TRBV6-1; the D is unclear. Germline CDR1 and CDR2: MNHNS and SASEGT. The CDR3 covers 14 residues. V was shortened by 3 bases and J by 2 bases, with 11 bases between the two germline ends. In DNA, the CDR3 is TGTGCCAGCAGTGATCAGGCCGGCCCCTACGAGCAGTACTTC. This encodes CASSDQAGPYEQYF.

The rearrangement uses TRBV7-2 and TRBJ2-7; D is unclear. Trimming stripped 6 bases from V and 2 bases from J, with 14 bases between. CDR1 SGHTA and CDR2 FQGNSA come from the germline V gene. The CDR3 is 14 amino acids. CDR3 bases: TGTGCCAGCAGACGCCCTGACACGCCCTACGAGCAGTACTTC. This codes for CASRRPDTPYEQYF.

The V and J genes are TRBV19 and TRBJ1-5; 7 bases match TRBD1. The ends lost 4 bases at V and 3 bases at J; junction bases unmatched: 6. This CDR3 has 15 residues. The germline gives CDR1 LNHDA, CDR2 SQIVND (reference sequence). DNA of the CDR3: TGTGCCAGTAGTACTGACAGGGTCCCCAATCAGCCCCAGCATTTT. Translating it yields CASSTDRVPNQPQHF.

The chain joins TRBV6-1 to TRBJ2-7; a weak D match, TRBD2 (5 bases). The CDR3 spans 15 residues. Trimming left V 7 bases short and J 2 bases short, with 18 bases between. Germline CDR1 MNHNS, CDR2 SASEGT. This CDR3 is CASTLRDGSAYEQYF. In nucleotides, the CDR3 is TGTGCCAGCACTCTCCGGGATGGCAGCGCCTACGAGCAGTACTTC.

This chain links TRBV4-2 with TRBJ2-5, with D perhaps matching TRBD1 (6 bases). The DNA end lines up better with TRBJ2-7; the J call may be wrong. Germline CDR1 and CDR2: LGHNA and YNFKEQ. There are 15 residues in the CDR3. CDR3 bases: TGTGCCAGCAGCCATTCCCTGGCAGGGGCCTACGAGCAGTACTTC. Translating it yields CASSHSLAGAYEQYF.

The CDR3 region is CASSDPKVRGPYEQYF. CDR3 coding DNA: TGCGCCAGCAGCGATCCCAAAGTCAGGGGTCCCTACGAGCAGTACTTC. The chain combines TRBV5-1 with TRBJ2-7; the D gene is possibly TRBD1 (6 bases). V dropped 4 bases and J dropped 2 bases, with 19 bases sitting between them. The germline V gene encodes CDR1 SGHRS and CDR2 YFSETQ. This CDR3 contains 16 residues.

The table lists this clone with a few counts. This sequence joins TRBV14 and TRBJ2-5; TRBD1 is a possible D gene (6 bases). Trimming pared 1 base from V and 5 bases from J, leaving 14 bases between. Germline CDR1 and CDR2: SGHDN and FVKESK. The CDR3 runs to 15 residues. The CDR3 sequence is CASSQGQVGWETQYF. The CDR3 bases are TGTGCCAGCAGCCAAGGACAGGTCGGATGGGAGACCCAGTACTTC. The variable domain in full, with the rest retrieved from reference TRBV14 and TRBJ2-5, is EAGVTQFPSHSVIEKGQTVTLRCDPISGHDNLYWYRRVMGKEIKFLLHFVKESKQDESGMPNNRFLAERTGGTYSTLKVQPAELEDSGVYFCASSQGQVGWETQYFGPGTRLLVL.

The CDR3 sequence: CASSLVLESYEQYF. The CDR3 nucleotides are TGTGCCAGCAGCTTAGTTTTGGAGAGTTACGAGCAGTACTTC. V is TRBV11-2 and J is TRBJ2-7, with unresolved D. Trimming left V 1 base short and J 4 bases short, with 11 bases between. In germline, CDR1 is SGHAT, CDR2 FQNNGV. The CDR3 length is 14 residues.

As for this clone: Its ends do not fully match the called genes, so a read error is possible. The chain recombines TRBV5-1 with TRBJ2-6, with D tentatively TRBD1 (5 bases). CDR1 is SGHRS, CDR2 YFSETQ, per germline. CDR3 length equals 17 residues. CDR3 nucleotide sequence: TGCGCCAGCAGCTTGGGAGGTTCGACTGCTGGGGCCAACGGCCTGACTTTC. Translated, it gives CASSLGGSTAGANGLTF.

The chain links TRBV6-5 to TRBJ2-1; D may be TRBD2 (5 bases). Deletions cut 4 bases from V and 4 bases from J, with 17 bases between. This CDR3 has 16 amino acids. The germline V gene has CDR1 MNHEY and CDR2 SVGAGI. The CDR3, as DNA: TGTGCCAGCAGTTTACAAACCGGGAACCTATACAATGAGCAGTTCTTC. Protein: CASSLQTGNLYNEQFF.

The chain carries TRBV5-1 and TRBJ2-3, with 7 bases aligning to TRBD1. Germline loops: CDR1 SGHRS, CDR2 YFSETQ. The CDR3 runs 13 residues. The J segment lost 5 bases and the V segment lost 4 bases, leaving 4 bases of the junction unmatched. The CDR3 is CASSRQGRDTQYF. For the CDR3, the DNA is TGCGCCAGCAGCAGACAGGGCAGAGATACGCAGTATTTT.

This clone was observed a single time. The chain recombines TRBV30 with TRBJ1-3, with TRBD1 matching 12 bases. V lost 8 bases, J lost 7 bases, and 12 bases stayed unmatched. The germline V gene encodes CDR1 GTSNPN and CDR2 SVGIG (reference sequence). The CDR3 spans 15 residues. CDR3 sequence: CAHRDRGLASNTIYF. CDR3 DNA: TGTGCCCACCGGGACAGGGGGCTAGCGTCGAACACCATATATTTT.

J is TRBJ2-5 and V is TRBV18; 8 nucleotides line up with TRBD2. After removal of 5 bases from V and 5 bases from J, the junction contained 10 bases not matched to a gene. The length of the CDR3 is 15 residues. CDR1 is KGHSH and CDR2 is LQKENI in the germline V gene. DNA of the CDR3: TGTGCCAGCTCAGGTCAAGCGGGAGTGAGGGAGACCCAGTACTTC. Residues: CASSGQAGVRETQYF.

This clone appeared a single time. V usage is TRBV7-2 and J usage is TRBJ2-5; D not certain. With the DNA end fitting TRBJ2-7 better, the J assignment may be wrong. This CDR3 is 15 amino acids long. CDR1 and CDR2 from the germline V gene are SGHTA and FQGNSA. The CDR3 loop is CASSPLARSSYEQYF. CDR3 sequence (DNA): TGTGCCAGCAGCCCGTTGGCGCGGTCCTCCTACGAGCAGTACTTC.

This clone was found once. The chain carries TRBV28 and TRBJ1-4; maybe TRBD1 (5 bases). Between the trimmed V and J ends, which lost 5 bases and 2 bases, there was a span of 9 bases. The V gene's germline CDR1 is MDHEN and CDR2 SYDVKM. This CDR3 is built from 14 residues. CDR3 residues: CASSKQATNEKLFF. CDR3 DNA: TGTGCCAGCAGTAAACAGGCGACTAATGAAAAACTGTTTTTT.

This clone showed up just once. V is TRBV7-9 and J is TRBJ2-7, with a weak D call TRBD1 (6 bases). The CDR3 length is 13 residues. Germline CDR1 reads SEHNR; CDR2 reads FQNEAQ (reference sequence). Trimming removed 5 bases at V and 3 bases at J, with 11 bases between. The CDR3 DNA sequence: TGTGCCAGCAGCCCGGACAGATACTACGAGCAGTACTTC. Translation gives CASSPDRYYEQYF.

V is TRBV19 and J is TRBJ2-6; D may be TRBD2 (5 bases). The V end was cut by 2 bases, the J end by 1 base, with 9 bases between. CDR1 is LNHDA and CDR2 is SQIVND in the germline V gene (reference sequence). CDR3 length: 16 residues. The CDR3 region is CASSIRTGSGANVLTF. The CDR3 region has the DNA TGTGCCAGTAGTATAAGGACGGGGTCTGGGGCCAACGTCCTGACTTTC.

As DNA, the CDR3 is TGTGCCAGCGGAGGAAGACTAGCGGGAGACGACGAGCAGTACTTC. Encoded protein: CASGGRLAGDDEQYF. The rearrangement uses TRBV6-1 and TRBJ2-7; 12 positions agree with TRBD2. Germline V lookup: CDR1 MNHNS, CDR2 SASEGT. This CDR3 spans 15 amino acids. After removal of 8 bases from V and 5 bases from J, the junction contained 10 bases not matched to a gene.

V usage is TRBV7-8 and J usage is TRBJ2-7; no firm D call. The CDR3 spans 12 residues. Germline V lookup: CDR1 SGHVS, CDR2 FQNEAQ. Deletions cut 6 bases from V and 1 base from J, with 7 bases between. The CDR3 protein is CASRAGSYEQYF. The CDR3 DNA is TGTGCCAGCAGAGCCGGGTCCTACGAGCAGTACTTC.

The chain is built from TRBV2 and TRBJ2-7; TRBD2 matches at 14 bases. V lost 7 bases to trimming and J lost 4 bases; unmatched junction nucleotides: 12. The CDR3 has 17 amino acids. CDR1 and CDR2 (germline): SNHLY, FYNNEI. The CDR3 coding sequence is TGTGCCAGCATGAGGTTTGGGACTAGCGGGAGTCGGTACGAGCAGTACTTC. This translates into CASMRFGTSGSRYEQYF.

The count of this clone is one. CDR3: CASSLEGGANEKLFF. CDR3 in DNA: TGTGCCAGCAGCTTAGAAGGGGGCGCGAATGAAAAACTGTTTTTT. The chain has TRBV13 and TRBJ1-4; 7 positions agree with TRBD1. Trimming at V came to 1 base and at J to 5 bases, leaving 4 bases not matched to a gene. Germline V gene data show CDR1 as PRHDT and CDR2 as FYEKMQ (reference sequence). The CDR3 loop spans 15 amino acids. Full variable domain (missing parts from reference TRBV13 and TRBJ1-4): AAGVIQSPRHLIKEKRETATLKCYPIPRHDTVYWYQQGPGQDPQFLISFYEKMQSDKGSIPDRFSAQQFSDYHSELNMSSLELGDSALYFCASSLEGGANEKLFFGSGTQLSVL.

On this clone itself: This sample also contains other DNA sequences that code for the same CDR3. The chain links TRBV7-2 to TRBJ2-7; perhaps TRBD1 as D (6 bases). Trimming shortened V by 1 base and J by 4 bases, and 14 bases separated the two germline ends. CDR1 and CDR2 from the germline V gene are SGHTA and FQGNSA. The CDR3 extends over 15 amino acids. The DNA of the CDR3 is TGTGCCAGCAGCTTAGGAGGGGGTGGAAATTACGAGCAGTACTTC. Encoded protein: CASSLGGGGNYEQYF.